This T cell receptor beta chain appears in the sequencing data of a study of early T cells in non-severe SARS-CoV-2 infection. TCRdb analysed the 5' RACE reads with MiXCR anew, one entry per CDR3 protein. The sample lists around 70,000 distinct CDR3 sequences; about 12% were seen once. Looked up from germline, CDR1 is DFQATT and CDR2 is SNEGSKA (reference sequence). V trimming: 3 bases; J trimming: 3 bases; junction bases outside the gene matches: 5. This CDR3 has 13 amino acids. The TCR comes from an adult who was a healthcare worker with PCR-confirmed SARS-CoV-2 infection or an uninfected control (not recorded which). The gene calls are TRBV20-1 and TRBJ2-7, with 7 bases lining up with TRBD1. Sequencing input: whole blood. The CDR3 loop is CSARGRQGYEQYF. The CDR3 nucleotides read TGCAGTGCTAGGGGGCGACAGGGCTACGAGCAGTACTTC.